The 10 T cell receptor beta chains in this list originate from one sample, sequenced in a study of CD8 T cell repertoires and HIV-1 epitope variants. Method: immunoSEQ multiplex PCR; TCRdb's copy keeps in-frame clones and lacks some. The table records about 4,800 clones, around 70% of them present only once. Their cognate antigens are unknown. Sequences were obtained from cultured CD8+ T cells derived from PBMCs. Receptors originate from a male donor with HIV.

This chain uses TRBV2 with TRBJ2-1; 11 nucleotides match TRBD2. The CDR3 sequence is 16 residues long. Trimming at V came to 7 bases and at J to 7 bases, leaving 12 bases not matched to a gene. The V gene's germline CDR1 is SNHLY and CDR2 FYNNEI. The CDR3 nucleotides read TGTGCCAGCAATCCTCTGACTAGCGGGGAGTGGAATGAGCAGTTCTTC. It specifies CASNPLTSGEWNEQFF.

The V gene is TRBV7-6, the J gene TRBJ2-1; perhaps D is TRBD1 or TRBD2 (5 bases each). The germline V gene has CDR1 SGHVS and CDR2 FNYEAQ. This CDR3 region has 15 residues. The V end lost 5 bases, the J end lost 10 bases, and 21 bases lay between the germline ends. The CDR3 DNA is TGTGCCAGCAGCGCCTCCGCCGGGACCAACTACGAGCAGTTCTTC. It codes for CASSASAGTNYEQFF.

V and J are TRBV19 and TRBJ1-5, with 7 bases aligning to TRBD1. Looked up from germline, CDR1 is LNHDA and CDR2 is SQIVND (reference sequence). CDR3 size: 15 residues. V lost 3 bases, J lost 7 bases, and 9 bases stayed unmatched. CDR3 sequence (DNA): TGTGCCAGTAGTATTTCCCTGACAGGGAACCAGCCCCAGCATTTT. Residues: CASSISLTGNQPQHF.

This chain joins TRBV13 and TRBJ2-1; D possibly corresponds to TRBD2 (5 bases). V was pared by 5 bases and J by 1 base, with 18 bases between. CDR3 length: 17 residues. Germline lookup yields CDR1 PRHDT and CDR2 FYEKMQ (reference sequence). The CDR3 protein is CASSTRASQPSYNEQFF. The CDR3 nucleotides read TGTGCCAGCAGCACGCGAGCTAGCCAACCTTCCTACAATGAGCAGTTCTTC. The whole variable domain, filled in from reference TRBV13 and TRBJ2-1, reads AAGVIQSPRHLIKEKRETATLKCYPIPRHDTVYWYQQGPGQDPQFLISFYEKMQSDKGSIPDRFSAQQFSDYHSELNMSSLELGDSALYFCASSTRASQPSYNEQFFGPGTRLTVL.

This chain uses TRBV5-6 with TRBJ1-1; weak D call: TRBD1 (5 bases). Germline V gene data show CDR1 as SGHDT and CDR2 as YYEEEE. Trimming removed 3 bases at V and 4 bases at J, with 13 bases between. The CDR3 extends over 14 amino acids. In DNA form, the CDR3 reads TGTGCCAGCAGCTGGGGGGTAGGGGCCACTGAAGCTTTCTTT. Protein: CASSWGVGATEAFF.

V and J are TRBV27 and TRBJ1-2; the match to TRBD1 covers 10 bases. Germline CDR1 is MNHEY and CDR2 is SMNVEV (reference sequence). J gave up 8 bases and V 5 bases, and 8 bases lay outside the gene matches. The CDR3 length is 14 residues. The CDR3 reads CASSATGGFGGYTF. The CDR3 nucleotides are TGTGCCAGCAGTGCGACAGGGGGCTTTGGCGGCTACACCTTC.

This clone has a handful of counts. The chain couples TRBV28 to TRBJ2-7, with TRBD2 identical over 9 bases. The CDR3 sequence is 13 residues long. V gave up 6 bases and J gave up 4 bases; unmatched junction bases: 4. Per the germline V gene, CDR1 is MDHEN and CDR2 is SYDVKM. CDR3 nucleotides: TGTGCCAGCAGCGCGGGGGGGTTATACGAGCAGTACTTC. It codes for CASSAGGLYEQYF.

To note about this clone: The junction departs from germline at one end; a sequencing error may be responsible. Other DNA variants within this sample encode the same CDR3. The chain uses TRBV6-1 and TRBJ1-1; TRBD1 agrees at 8 bases. The CDR3 is 12 amino acids. From germline, CDR1 is MNHNS and CDR2 SASEGT. DNA of the CDR3: TGTGCTAGCAGTCGACAGGGGAATGAAGCTTTCTTT. This translates into CASSRQGNEAFF.

V is TRBV6-5 and J is TRBJ2-3, with 9 bases fitting TRBD1. CDR3 size: 14 residues. V gave up 4 bases and J gave up 4 bases; unmatched junction bases: 3. CDR1 MNHEY and CDR2 SVGAGI come from the germline V gene. CDR3 sequence reads: CASSSGQGADTQYF. The CDR3 DNA reads as TGTGCCAGCAGTTCGGGACAGGGAGCAGATACGCAGTATTTT.

The chain is built from TRBV19 and TRBJ2-1, with D maybe TRBD2 (6 bases). The germline V and J ends were trimmed by 1 base and 4 bases, with 14 bases remaining between them. CDR3 size: 16 residues. Germline V gene data show CDR1 as LNHDA and CDR2 as SQIVND (reference sequence). The CDR3 is CASSIGFREMYNEQFF. The CDR3 nucleotides read TGTGCCAGTAGTATAGGCTTTCGGGAGATGTACAATGAGCAGTTCTTC.